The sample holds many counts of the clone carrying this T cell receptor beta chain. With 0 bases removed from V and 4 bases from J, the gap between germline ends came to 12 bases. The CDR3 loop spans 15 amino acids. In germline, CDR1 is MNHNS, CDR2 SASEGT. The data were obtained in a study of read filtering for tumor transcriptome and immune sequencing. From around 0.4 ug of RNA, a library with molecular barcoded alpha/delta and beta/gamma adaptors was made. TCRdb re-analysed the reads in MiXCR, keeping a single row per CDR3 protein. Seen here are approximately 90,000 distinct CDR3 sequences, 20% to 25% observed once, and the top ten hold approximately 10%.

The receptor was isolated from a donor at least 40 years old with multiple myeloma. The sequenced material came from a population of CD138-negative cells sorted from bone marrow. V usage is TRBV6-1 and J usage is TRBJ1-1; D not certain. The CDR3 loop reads CASSEAPTVGTEAFF. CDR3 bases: TGTGCCAGCAGTGAAGCGCCGACTGTGGGCACTGAAGCTTTCTTT.